This TCR beta chain was captured in a study of T cells expressing NK-cell markers. Notes on the study in general: Among CD8+ T cells from over 5 donors, dominant NKG2C+ clonotypes accounted for roughly 1.0-7.0%. Several donors likewise had their CD3+CD56-NKG2C+ fraction led by these clonotypes.

The germline V gene encodes CDR1 SGHAT and CDR2 FQNNGV. The CDR3 is 14 residues long. As for this clonotype: Its antigen is as yet unknown.

Using the 5' RACE reads, TCRdb records one entry per CDR3 protein without DNA. This specimen shows about 260,000 distinct CDR3 sequences; the ten leading clones hold about 4.2%. The TCR was taken from a woman between 18 and 75 years old in good health. V gene TRBV11-2 combines with J gene TRBJ2-1; TCRdb selects TRBD1, and the lack of DNA leaves this call unchecked. Sequenced input: blood T cells: a sorted CD56 or NKG2C T cell subset, CD4+ or CD8+ T cells, or bulk PBMC T cells (not recorded which). CDR3 amino acids: CASSTPAGGNEQFF.